The entry below gives a single T cell receptor beta chain sequence along with its context. Sequencing was performed with immunoSEQ multiplex PCR; in TCRdb, only in-frame clones are kept and a portion is missing. The sample holds about 380,000 clones, around 95% seen once. The length of the CDR3 is 13 residues. V lost 11 bases to trimming and J lost 8 bases, with 18 bases between them. The germline V gene encodes CDR1 SNHLY and CDR2 FYNNEI. This sample is part of a study of shared T cell receptors in the human thymus. Sequenced input: thymocytes. The chain uses TRBV2 and TRBJ1-4, with D unresolved. The sequence was collected from a human donor. Here the CDR3 DNA reads TGTGCCGTGGGCCGGGTCGATGGGGAAAAACTGTTTTTT. Translated: CAVGRVDGEKLFF.